These 19 T cell receptor beta chains share one sample of origin, sequenced in a study of ipilimumab plus nivolumab after autologous stem cell transplantation. Some clones are missing from TCRdb's copy, which holds only in-frame ones; the method was immunoSEQ multiplex PCR. The profile covers around 21,000 clones, with roughly four fifths appearing a single time and about 6.8% taken by the ten largest. The sequencing used PBMCs, collected in a trial of ipilimumab plus nivolumab as post-transplant consolidation. The receptor source for this set is a male donor with diffuse large B-cell lymphoma.

The genes are TRBV5-6 and TRBJ1-2, with 9 bases that match TRBD1. This CDR3 comprises 12 residues. CDR1 and CDR2 (germline): SGHDT, YYEEEE. The trim removed 9 bases at V and 4 bases at J, leaving 4 bases unmatched. The chain's CDR3 is CATGTGSYGYTF. In DNA, the CDR3 is TGTGCCACCGGGACAGGGAGCTATGGCTACACCTTC.

Worth noting for this clone: One end of the junction is discordant with germline, which a read error may explain. The chain uses TRBV7-9 and TRBJ2-7; TRBD2 agrees at 7 bases. Germline loops: CDR1 SEHNR, CDR2 FQNEAQ (reference sequence). This CDR3 is 12 amino acids long. CDR3 sequence reads: CASSPPAGAPNF. CDR3 DNA: TGTGCCAGCAGCCCCCCCGCGGGAGCCCCCAACTTC.

The rearrangement links TRBV7-2 to TRBJ1-3; D uncertain. CDR3 length: 13 residues. CDR1 SGHTA and CDR2 FQGNSA come from the germline V gene. Deletions cut 1 base from V and 4 bases from J, with 5 bases between. The CDR3: CASSLVTGNTIYF. Here the CDR3 DNA reads TGTGCCAGCAGCTTAGTAACGGGAAACACCATATATTTT.

This chain connects TRBV4-1 to TRBJ2-3; 10 bases match TRBD1. The CDR3 consists of 17 residues. The V gene's germline CDR1 is MGHRA and CDR2 YSYEKL. The junction had 9 bases not matched to a gene; V was cut back by 4 bases and J by 2 bases. DNA for the CDR3: TGCGCCAGCAGCCTCCCCCCGGGACAGGGGTTCACAGATACGCAGTATTTT. It is translated as CASSLPPGQGFTDTQYF.

The rearrangement links TRBV6-6 to TRBJ2-1; D might be TRBD1 or TRBD2, each matching 5 bases. CDR1 is MNHNY and CDR2 is SVGAGI in the germline V gene (reference sequence). V lost 4 bases and J lost 8, with 15 bases in between. This CDR3 has 14 amino acids. CDR3 residues: CASSLSGARDEQFF. The DNA of the CDR3 is TGTGCCAGCAGTTTATCCGGGGCCAGGGATGAGCAGTTCTTC.

The V call is TRBV11-2, the J call TRBJ2-1; D not resolved. CDR1 and CDR2 from the germline V gene are SGHAT and FQNNGV. This CDR3 contains 16 residues. The V end lost 1 base, the J end lost 6 bases, and 16 bases lay between the germline ends. The CDR3 region is CASSLVVSESPNEQFF. Written as DNA, the CDR3 is TGTGCCAGCAGCTTAGTTGTGAGCGAGAGCCCCAATGAGCAGTTCTTC. Supplemented by reference TRBV11-2 and TRBJ2-1, the full variable domain reads EAGVAQSPRYKIIEKRQSVAFWCNPISGHATLYWYQQILGQGPKLLIQFQNNGVVDDSQLPKDRFSAERLKGVDSTLKIQPAKLEDSAVYLCASSLVVSESPNEQFFGPGTRLTVL.

The chain combines TRBV5-6 with TRBJ2-3, with TRBD2 matching over 10 bases. The CDR3 runs 17 residues. With 2 bases clipped from V and 0 bases from J, the junction kept 6 bases outside the gene matches. Germline values: CDR1 SGHDT, CDR2 YYEEEE. The CDR3: CASSLVAGGISTDTQYF. The CDR3 region has the DNA TGTGCCAGCAGCTTAGTAGCGGGGGGCATCAGCACAGATACGCAGTATTTT.

The CDR3 loop is CASCQYTGDTQYF. CDR3 nucleotides: TGTGCCAGCTGCCAATATACCGGAGATACGCAGTATTTT. The chain links TRBV7-3 to TRBJ2-3; D gene uncertain. This CDR3 has 13 amino acids. The germline gives CDR1 SGHTA, CDR2 FQGTGA. V gave up 8 bases and J gave up 5 bases, with 14 bases separating them.

In its sample, this clone is medium-sized. The chain carries TRBV7-2 and TRBJ2-7, with 8 bases matching TRBD2. This CDR3 contains 13 residues. The V and J ends lost 1 base and 4 bases, in that order; junction bases with no gene match: 0. Germline CDR1 is SGHTA and CDR2 is FQGNSA. The CDR3 sequence is CASSLGGGYEQYF. CDR3 DNA sequence: TGTGCCAGCAGCTTAGGCGGGGGGTACGAGCAGTACTTC.

The rearrangement uses TRBV30 and TRBJ2-6, with TRBD1 matching 9 bases. Germline V gives CDR1 GTSNPN, CDR2 SVGIG (reference sequence). With V trimmed by 5 bases and J by 0 bases, 8 bases remained unmatched. The CDR3 consists of 17 residues. The CDR3: CAWYGTGKSSGANVLTF. DNA of the CDR3: TGTGCCTGGTATGGGACAGGGAAAAGCTCTGGGGCCAACGTCCTGACTTTC.

Within the sample, this clone is medium-sized. This chain connects TRBV29-1 to TRBJ2-3, with 7 bases fitting TRBD1. CDR3 length: 13 amino acids. Germline V gene data show CDR1 as SQVTM and CDR2 as ANQGSEA. J was trimmed by 5 bases and V by 1 base; bases with no gene match: 3. In nucleotides, the CDR3 is TGCAGCGTTGAAGTCCAGGGGGTAGATACGCAGTATTTT. This encodes CSVEVQGVDTQYF.

The chain combines TRBV4-2 with TRBJ2-3, with a tentative D call TRBD2 (6 bases). Per the germline V gene, CDR1 is LGHNA and CDR2 is YNFKEQ. CDR3 length: 16 residues. With 4 bases removed from V and 2 bases from J, the gap between germline ends came to 16 bases. CDR3: CASSRVARGNTDTQYF. Here the CDR3 DNA reads TGTGCCAGCAGCCGAGTCGCGCGGGGAAACACAGATACGCAGTATTTT.

This clone came up once. The V call is TRBV7-2, the J call TRBJ2-3, with TRBD2 identical over 11 bases. Trimming at V came to 6 bases and at J to 2 bases, leaving 7 bases not matched to a gene. The germline gives CDR1 SGHTA, CDR2 FQGNSA. The CDR3 is 16 residues long. The CDR3 here is CASRASGGLITDTQYF. The CDR3 coding sequence is TGTGCCAGCAGGGCTAGCGGGGGGTTAATCACAGATACGCAGTATTTT.

This chain uses TRBV28 with TRBJ2-3; 11 nucleotides agree with TRBD2. CDR3 length: 18 residues. J was trimmed by 0 bases and V by 7 bases; bases with no gene match: 12. Germline assignment: CDR1 MDHEN and CDR2 SYDVKM. CDR3 loop: CASTFPSGGLTSTDTQYF. CDR3 nucleotide sequence: TGTGCCAGCACCTTTCCTAGCGGGGGGCTCACTAGCACAGATACGCAGTATTTT. The entire variable domain, with the rest obtained from reference TRBV28 and TRBJ2-3, is as follows: DVKVTQSSRYLVKRTGEKVFLECVQDMDHENMFWYRQDPGLGLRLIYFSYDVKMKEKGDIPEGYSVSREKKERFSLILESASTNQTSMYLCASTFPSGGLTSTDTQYFGPGTRLTVL.

The chain is built from TRBV4-1 and TRBJ2-7; TRBD1 matches 7 bases. This CDR3 spans 15 amino acids. J was trimmed by 4 bases and V by 2 bases; bases with no gene match: 8. The V gene's germline CDR1 is MGHRA and CDR2 YSYEKL. CDR3 protein: CASSQRDSLNYEQYF. CDR3 in DNA: TGCGCCAGCAGCCAACGGGACAGTCTTAATTACGAGCAGTACTTC.

This chain connects TRBV18 to TRBJ1-1, with unresolved D. V lost 2 bases to trimming and J lost 8 bases, with 9 bases between them. There are 12 residues in the CDR3. Germline V lookup: CDR1 KGHSH, CDR2 LQKENI. CDR3 protein: CASSPVGSEAFF. The CDR3 DNA is TGTGCCAGCTCACCAGTTGGATCCGAAGCTTTCTTT.

The rearrangement joins TRBV21-1 to TRBJ2-4; the table's D gene call, TRBD1, was not cross checked with the DNA. TRBV21-1 is given as a pseudogene. This CDR3 has 15 amino acids. DNA of the CDR3: TGTGCCAGCAATCACAGAGACCTAGCCAAAAACATTCAGTACTTC. It translates to CASNHRDLAKNIQYF.

The CDR3 is CASSFGYNEQFF. In DNA, the CDR3 is TGTGCCAGCAGTTTCGGATATAATGAGCAGTTCTTC. J is TRBJ2-1 and V is TRBV2; no clear D. Germline CDR1 SNHLY, CDR2 FYNNEI. CDR3 length: 12 amino acids. Deletions cut 5 bases from V and 7 bases from J, with 9 bases between.

The chain uses TRBV4-1 and TRBJ2-3; no clear D gene. Trimming left V 4 bases short and J 4 bases short, with 15 bases between. CDR3 size: 15 residues. Germline V gene sequence: CDR1 MGHRA, CDR2 YSYEKL. The CDR3 nucleotides read TGCGCCAGCAGCCGCCTATTTAGTGGGGCAGATACGCAGTATTTT. Residues: CASSRLFSGADTQYF.